The 27 T cell receptor beta chains listed next were all sequenced from one sample in a study of blood T cell repertoires in COVID-19. The repertoire was sequenced with immunoSEQ multiplex PCR; TCRdb's copy has only in-frame clones and lacks some. The sample gives some 40,000 clones, 86% of which show up once; roughly 5% is in the top ten. Sequencing was carried out using peripheral blood. These receptors came from a man aged 40-55 years with active COVID-19.

The rearrangement uses TRBV20-1 and TRBJ2-3; 7 bases map to TRBD1. Losses at the gene ends were 3 bases for V and 1 base for J; bases not matched to a gene: 7. The CDR3 loop spans 15 amino acids. Germline V lookup: CDR1 DFQATT, CDR2 SNEGSKA (reference sequence). DNA of the CDR3: TGCAGTGCTAGTCGAGCGCAGGGGGGCACAGATACGCAGTATTTT. As protein: CSASRAQGGTDTQYF.

The chain is built from TRBV10-2 and TRBJ1-4; a weak D match, TRBD1 (6 bases). CDR3 size: 15 residues. V was shortened by 7 bases and J by 6 bases, with 18 bases between the two germline ends. Germline V gives CDR1 WSHSY, CDR2 SAAADI. The CDR3 nucleotides read TGCGCCAGCACCCGGACCCCAAACAGGGATGAAAAACTGTTTTTT. Translating it yields CASTRTPNRDEKLFF.

The chain employs TRBV3-1 (or the pseudogene TRBV3-2) and TRBJ2-1; possible D gene TRBD2, 5 bases. Deletions cut 4 bases from V and 0 bases from J, with 13 bases between. CDR1 LGHDT and CDR2 YNNKEL come from the germline V gene (reference sequence). The CDR3 has 16 amino acids. CDR3 DNA: TGTGCCAGCAGCCCGGCTCGGGGAAGCTCCTACAATGAGCAGTTCTTC. Translation gives CASSPARGSSYNEQFF.

The CDR3 loop reads CASKGREYTIYF. CDR3 DNA sequence: TGTGCCAGCAAGGGGAGGGAATACACCATATATTTT. V is TRBV11-2 and J is TRBJ1-3; tentatively, D is TRBD1 (5 bases). The ends were cut back, 7 bases at V and 8 bases at J, with 12 bases in the middle. Germline V gives CDR1 SGHAT, CDR2 FQNNGV. The CDR3 covers 12 residues. Looking up the rest from reference TRBV11-2 and TRBJ1-3 gives the full variable domain: EAGVAQSPRYKIIEKRQSVAFWCNPISGHATLYWYQQILGQGPKLLIQFQNNGVVDDSQLPKDRFSAERLKGVDSTLKIQPAKLEDSAVYLCASKGREYTIYFGEGSWLTVV.

In its sample, this clone was seen once. The V and J genes are TRBV4-1 and TRBJ1-2; 8 bases are shared with TRBD1. Germline V gene sequence: CDR1 MGHRA, CDR2 YSYEKL. J gave up 6 bases and V 0 bases, and 9 bases lay outside the gene matches. The length of the CDR3 is 16 residues. The CDR3 sequence: CASSQDLVGTGNGYTF. CDR3 in DNA: TGCGCCAGCAGCCAAGATCTGGTGGGGACAGGTAATGGCTACACCTTC.

The rearrangement uses TRBV11-2 and TRBJ2-3, with a possible D match to TRBD1 (6 bases). V was pared by 5 bases and J by 0 bases, with 9 bases between. The CDR3 contains 14 residues. CDR1 is SGHAT and CDR2 is FQNNGV in the germline V gene. The CDR3 DNA follows: TGTGCCAGCAGCCCCGGGACAAGCACAGATACGCAGTATTTT. This sequence encodes CASSPGTSTDTQYF.

The chain links TRBV5-8 to TRBJ1-4; unclear D gene. The CDR3 loop spans 14 amino acids. V was cut by 4 bases and J by 0 bases, with 7 bases left in between. Germline V lookup: CDR1 SGHTS, CDR2 YDEGEE. The CDR3 region has the DNA TGTGCCAGCAGCAAGCCGGCAACTAATGAAAAACTGTTTTTT. Amino acid sequence: CASSKPATNEKLFF.

V gene TRBV28 combines with J gene TRBJ2-3; 12 bases are shared with TRBD1. This CDR3 spans 18 amino acids. The V gene's germline CDR1 is MDHEN and CDR2 SYDVKM. J gave up 0 bases and V 1 base, and 5 bases lay outside the gene matches. This CDR3 reads CASSLLGQGAQSTDTQYF. The CDR3 nucleotides are TGTGCCAGCAGTTTATTGGGACAGGGGGCCCAGAGCACAGATACGCAGTATTTT.

This chain uses TRBV7-6 with TRBJ2-2; 8 nucleotides line up with TRBD2. Germline loops: CDR1 SGHVS, CDR2 FNYEAQ. Germline trimming cut 5 bases from V and 1 base from J; bases unmatched to any gene: 9. This CDR3 is 17 amino acids long. As DNA, the CDR3 is TGTGCCAGCAGCCGAGGAAGCGGGAGAAGGAACACCGGGGAGCTGTTTTTT. Translating it yields CASSRGSGRRNTGELFF.

The sample holds one count of this clone. This chain links TRBV7-6 with TRBJ2-1, with TRBD2 matching 9 bases. The CDR3 has 16 residues. Germline CDR1 and CDR2: SGHVS and FNYEAQ. Trimming took 3 bases from V and 1 from J; bases not matched to a gene: 4. The CDR3 nucleotides read TGTGCCAGCAGCTTTGGACTAGCGAAATCCTACAATGAGCAGTTCTTC. This translates into CASSFGLAKSYNEQFF.

V usage is TRBV18 and J usage is TRBJ1-5; TRBD1 matches at 8 bases. CDR3 length: 16 amino acids. V dropped 6 bases and J dropped 6; count of bases not matched to a gene: 13. CDR1 and CDR2 (germline): KGHSH, LQKENI. In DNA, the CDR3 is TGTGCCAGCTCCCCATCAGGGGGCCGAGGGAGTCAGCCCCAGCATTTT. It specifies CASSPSGGRGSQPQHF.

This chain joins TRBV9 and TRBJ2-5; 7 nucleotides agree with TRBD2. The CDR3 has 15 residues. The V and J ends lost 4 bases and 4 bases, in that order; junction bases with no gene match: 10. CDR1 SGDLS and CDR2 YYNGEE come from the germline V gene. CDR3 residues: CASSPRTRGGETQYF. Here the CDR3 DNA reads TGTGCCAGCAGCCCCAGGACCCGCGGGGGAGAGACCCAGTACTTC.

The V call is TRBV20-1, the J call TRBJ2-3, with 7 bases matching TRBD2. V gave up 3 bases and J gave up 2 bases; unmatched junction bases: 11. The germline gives CDR1 DFQATT, CDR2 SNEGSKA (reference sequence). CDR3 length equals 16 residues. This CDR3 is CSASVIGSGNTDTQYF. CDR3 nucleotides: TGCAGTGCTAGTGTAATCGGGAGCGGGAACACAGATACGCAGTATTTT.

The chain employs TRBV7-2 and TRBJ1-2; a possible D gene is TRBD1 (6 bases). The CDR3 loop spans 15 amino acids. V dropped 2 bases and J dropped 4 bases, with 14 bases sitting between them. The V gene's germline CDR1 is SGHTA and CDR2 FQGNSA. The CDR3 region has the DNA TGTGCCAGCAGCTTAAGGGGAGGGGGAACCTATGGCTACACCTTC. Translating gives CASSLRGGGTYGYTF.

The rearrangement links TRBV19 to TRBJ1-1; D is possibly TRBD1 (6 bases). Germline V lookup: CDR1 LNHDA, CDR2 SQIVND (reference sequence). The V gene lost 6 bases and the J gene lost 5 bases, with 10 bases spanning the gap. The CDR3 consists of 12 residues. CDR3 residues: CASSRGGTEAFF. As DNA, the CDR3 is TGTGCCAGTAGCAGGGGCGGAACTGAAGCTTTCTTT. Full variable domain (rest looked up from reference TRBV19 and TRBJ1-1): DGGITQSPKYLFRKEGQNVTLSCEQNLNHDAMYWYRQDPGQGLRLIYYSQIVNDFQKGDIAEGYSVSREKKESFPLTVTSAQKNPTAFYLCASSRGGTEAFFGQGTRLTVV.

This chain links TRBV13 with TRBJ2-7, with 9 positions matching TRBD1. This CDR3 has 17 amino acids. V was pared by 5 bases and J by 0 bases, with 11 bases of the junction left unmatched. Germline V gene sequence: CDR1 PRHDT, CDR2 FYEKMQ (reference sequence). The chain's CDR3 is CASSPQWRDRASYEQYF. Here the CDR3 DNA reads TGTGCCAGCAGCCCGCAGTGGAGGGACAGGGCCTCCTACGAGCAGTACTTC.

This chain joins TRBV7-9 and TRBJ1-2; the match to TRBD1 covers 7 bases. Germline lookup yields CDR1 SEHNR and CDR2 FQNEAQ (reference sequence). The CDR3 is made up of 14 amino acids. V trimming: 5 bases; J trimming: 4 bases; junction bases outside the gene matches: 7. CDR3 residues: CASSPRTGGYGYTF. The DNA of the CDR3 is TGTGCCAGCAGCCCAAGGACAGGCGGCTATGGCTACACCTTC.

This rearrangement joins TRBV9 to TRBJ2-6; possibly TRBD1 for D (5 bases). Germline V gene data show CDR1 as SGDLS and CDR2 as YYNGEE. The CDR3 sequence is 18 residues long. The V gene lost 3 bases and the J gene lost 0 bases, with 16 bases spanning the gap. The CDR3, as DNA: TGTGCCAGCAGCGGGACATATATCTCAACCTCTGGGGCCAACGTCCTGACTTTC. Protein: CASSGTYISTSGANVLTF.

The chain uses TRBV7-9 and TRBJ2-7; D remains unclear. The CDR3 loop spans 12 amino acids. Deletions cut 2 bases from V and 3 bases from J, with 5 bases between. Germline values: CDR1 SEHNR, CDR2 FQNEAQ (reference sequence). The CDR3 bases are TGTGCCAGCAGCTTAATCGGCTACGAGCAGTACTTC. Its translation: CASSLIGYEQYF.

V gene TRBV4-1 combines with J gene TRBJ2-1, with a weak D call TRBD2 (7 bases). Trimming took 2 bases from V and 1 from J, leaving 27 bases between them. The CDR3 is 21 amino acids. The germline V gene has CDR1 MGHRA and CDR2 YSYEKL. The CDR3 DNA follows: TGCGCCAGCAGCCAATTCTCACTCCCGGGACAAGGGGAGGGTTCCTACAATGAGCAGTTCTTC. It yields the protein CASSQFSLPGQGEGSYNEQFF.

The rearrangement joins TRBV9 to TRBJ2-5; 7 nucleotides agree with TRBD2. CDR1 and CDR2 (germline): SGDLS, YYNGEE. This CDR3 comprises 16 residues. V shed 1 base, J shed 2 bases, and the junction held 8 bases outside the gene matches. This chain's CDR3 is CASSVSGGRSQETQYF. CDR3 DNA: TGTGCCAGCAGCGTATCGGGGGGACGGTCACAAGAGACCCAGTACTTC.

This clone came up a few times. The rearrangement uses TRBV5-4 and TRBJ1-2; possibly TRBD1 for D (6 bases). Trimming removed 5 bases at V and 3 bases at J, with 11 bases between. Germline V CDR1 and CDR2: SGHNT, YYREEE (reference sequence). The CDR3 consists of 13 residues. The CDR3 DNA reads TGTGCCAGCAGACCGGGACAAGACTATGGCTACACCTTC. It encodes CASRPGQDYGYTF.

This clone was seen a handful of times. V is TRBV19 and J is TRBJ1-6; D gene ambiguous. Trimming cost V 2 bases and J 8 bases, with 4 bases left between them. Germline values: CDR1 LNHDA, CDR2 SQIVND (reference sequence). This CDR3 comprises 12 residues. CDR3 coding DNA: TGTGCCAGTAGTATATCGGATTCACCCCTCCACTTT. Residues: CASSISDSPLHF.

V is TRBV28 and J is TRBJ1-2; unclear D gene. The CDR3 runs 15 residues. Trimming shortened V by 5 bases and J by 3 bases, and 16 bases separated the two germline ends. Per the germline V gene, CDR1 is MDHEN and CDR2 is SYDVKM. The CDR3 DNA follows: TGTGCCAGCAGTCCGAGCGGCCCCGCGGACTATGGCTACACCTTC. The encoded protein is CASSPSGPADYGYTF.

The J gene is TRBJ2-4, the V gene TRBV21-1; the table's D call, TRBD2, has no DNA check behind it. TRBV21-1 is flagged as a pseudogene. This CDR3 has 15 residues. CDR3 loop: CASSKTGLAKNIQYF. DNA of the CDR3: TGTGCCAGCAGCAAAACGGGTCTAGCCAAAAACATTCAGTACTTC.

The chain uses TRBV6-4 and TRBJ2-3, with 9 nucleotides matching TRBD1. J lost 4 bases, V lost 5 bases, and 7 bases had no gene match. The length of the CDR3 is 15 residues. Germline loops: CDR1 MRHNA, CDR2 SNTAGT. CDR3: CASSSGQGGADTQYF. In DNA form, the CDR3 reads TGTGCCAGCAGTTCGGGACAGGGAGGCGCAGATACGCAGTATTTT.

The chain has TRBV28 and TRBJ1-2; 10 nucleotides agree with TRBD1. The CDR3 totals 14 residues. V gave up 5 bases and J gave up 7 bases; unmatched junction bases: 7. Germline V gives CDR1 MDHEN, CDR2 SYDVKM. CDR3 sequence: CASSLARDRGGYTF. DNA for the CDR3: TGTGCCAGCAGTCTAGCCCGGGACAGGGGTGGCTACACCTTC.